The 8 T cell receptor beta chains below come from one sample, sequenced in a study of T cell repertoires in cytomegalovirus infection. These receptors have no identified antigens. TCRdb re-analysed the reads in MiXCR, keeping a single row per CDR3 protein. The repertoire has hundreds of thousands of distinct CDR3 sequences, roughly 42% of them found once; the top ten carry 35% to 50%. The sample here was cultured PBMCs, taken from culture after CMV antigen stimulation. These receptors originate from a human donor in good health (CMV status not recorded). Some clones in this sample may be carry-over from other donors' samples.

This clonotype was counted a single time. The chain is built from TRBV7-2 and TRBJ2-3, with D tentatively TRBD2 (5 bases). This CDR3 region has 15 residues. V dropped 3 bases and J dropped 2 bases, with 12 bases sitting between them. Germline CDR1 SGHTA, CDR2 FQGNSA. CDR3: CASSFHRGTTDTQYF. The CDR3 nucleotides read TGTGCCAGCAGCTTCCATCGGGGAACCACAGATACGCAGTATTTT.

This chain uses TRBV19 with TRBJ2-1; D remains ambiguous. Germline V gene sequence: CDR1 LNHDA, CDR2 SQIVND (reference sequence). The length of the CDR3 is 14 residues. V was trimmed by 6 bases and J by 5 bases, leaving 14 bases between them. This chain's CDR3 is CASSRSGPDNEQFF. The CDR3, as DNA: TGTGCCAGTAGCCGATCCGGGCCCGACAATGAGCAGTTCTTC.

The V call is TRBV11-2, the J call TRBJ2-5, with unresolved D. From germline, CDR1 is SGHAT and CDR2 FQNNGV. This CDR3 has 17 residues. Trimming shortened V by 4 bases and J by 1 base, and 19 bases separated the two germline ends. The CDR3 loop reads CASSSDVRTAVQETQYF. The CDR3 bases are TGTGCCAGCAGCTCCGACGTAAGGACGGCAGTCCAAGAGACCCAGTACTTC.

The V gene is TRBV27, the J gene TRBJ2-4; 11 positions agree with TRBD2. The CDR3 is 16 residues long. Trimming removed 6 bases from V and 4 bases from J; junction bases left unmatched: 8. CDR1 and CDR2 (germline): MNHEY, SMNVEV (reference sequence). This CDR3 reads CASSFRLAGRKNIQYF. DNA for the CDR3: TGTGCCAGCAGCTTTAGACTAGCGGGGAGAAAAAACATTCAGTACTTC.

This chain uses TRBV7-4 with TRBJ2-3; 9 nucleotides agree with TRBD1. The CDR3 runs 14 residues. Germline V gene sequence: CDR1 SGHVT, CDR2 SQSDAQ. Losses at the gene ends were 11 bases for V and 1 base for J; bases not matched to a gene: 7. The CDR3 region has the DNA TGTGCCGGCGACAGGGGGAGAGGCACAGATACGCAGTATTTT. Its translation is CAGDRGRGTDTQYF.

DNA of the CDR3: TGTGCCAGCAGGACAGGGGGCTGGGGCAATCAGCCCCAGCATTTT. The encoded protein is CASRTGGWGNQPQHF. V usage is TRBV7-2 and J usage is TRBJ1-5, with 10 bases that match TRBD1. V lost 6 bases and J lost 2; bases outside the gene matches: 4. This CDR3 has 15 residues. Germline CDR1 SGHTA, CDR2 FQGNSA.

The chain recombines TRBV6-1 with TRBJ2-1, with TRBD1 identical over 7 bases. Germline trimming cut 7 bases from V and 9 bases from J; bases unmatched to any gene: 3. Germline loops: CDR1 MNHNS, CDR2 SASEGT. The CDR3 runs to 11 residues. The CDR3 region is CASTNRGEQFF. The CDR3 DNA follows: TGTGCCAGCACCAACAGGGGTGAGCAGTTCTTC.

The chain couples TRBV9 to TRBJ1-2; 7 bases fit TRBD1. The CDR3 is 16 amino acids. CDR1 and CDR2 from the germline V gene are SGDLS and YYNGEE. Trimming at V came to 4 bases and at J to 2 bases, leaving 11 bases not matched to a gene. The CDR3 is CASSPHSTGLNYGYTF. In DNA form, the CDR3 reads TGTGCCAGCAGCCCCCACTCGACAGGGTTGAACTATGGCTACACCTTC.